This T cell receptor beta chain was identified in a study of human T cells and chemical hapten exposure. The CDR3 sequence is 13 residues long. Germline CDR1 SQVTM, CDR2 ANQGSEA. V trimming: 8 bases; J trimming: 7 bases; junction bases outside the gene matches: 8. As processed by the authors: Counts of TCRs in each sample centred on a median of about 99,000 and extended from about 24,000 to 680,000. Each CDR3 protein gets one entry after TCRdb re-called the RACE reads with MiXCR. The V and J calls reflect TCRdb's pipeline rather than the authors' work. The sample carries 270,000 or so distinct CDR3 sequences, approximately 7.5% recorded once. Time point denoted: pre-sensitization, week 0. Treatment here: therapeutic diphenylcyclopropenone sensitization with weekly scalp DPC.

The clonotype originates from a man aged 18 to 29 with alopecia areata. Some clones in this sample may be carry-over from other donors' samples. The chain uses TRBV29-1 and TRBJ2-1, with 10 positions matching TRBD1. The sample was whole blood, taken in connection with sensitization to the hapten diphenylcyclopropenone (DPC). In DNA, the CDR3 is TGCAGCATGACAGGGGGCGGTCTAAATGAGCAGTTCTTC. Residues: CSMTGGGLNEQFF.